A single T cell receptor beta chain is shown here with its context. Trimming shortened V by 1 base and J by 0 bases, and 6 bases separated the two germline ends. The CDR3 contains 14 residues. Germline V gives CDR1 LGHDT, CDR2 YNNKEL (reference sequence). These data are taken from a study of blood T cell repertoires in COVID-19. The repertoire was sequenced with immunoSEQ multiplex PCR; TCRdb's copy has only in-frame clones and lacks some. The table lists under 130,000 clones, approximately 89% of them singletons. The sequence derives from an elderly woman in a cohort sampled during active COVID-19. Sequences were obtained from peripheral blood. The rearrangement joins TRBV3-1 (or the pseudogene TRBV3-2) to TRBJ1-2; D unresolved. The CDR3 coding sequence is TGTGCCAGCAGCCAAGGGGCGACTAACTATGGCTACACCTTC. Its protein is CASSQGATNYGYTF.